Below, 16 T cell receptor beta chains from the same sample are listed, as sequenced in a study of graft-versus-host responses after intestinal transplantation. No antigen has been assigned to these receptors. TCRdb's table, derived via immunoSEQ multiplex PCR, lists solely in-frame clones and lacks some. The sample consists of about 70,000 clones, roughly 94% of them appearing once. Sequenced here: unstimulated CD8+ T cells sorted from spleen or lymph node cells, sampled before intestinal transplant. These receptors were collected from a human donor who received an intestinal transplant.

This chain links TRBV10-2 with TRBJ1-1, with a weak D call TRBD1 (6 bases). The V and J ends lost 8 bases and 4 bases respectively, with 14 bases between them. Germline CDR1 and CDR2: WSHSY and SAAADI. This CDR3 has 13 amino acids. In DNA, the CDR3 is TGCGCCAGCGGCTCGGGGGCGCGCACTGAAGCTTTCTTT. Encoded protein: CASGSGARTEAFF.

CDR3 sequence (DNA): TGTGCCAGTATCTTATCAACGGCTAGCTATAGCAATGAGCAGTTCTTC. It codes for CASILSTASYSNEQFF. This rearrangement joins TRBV19 to TRBJ2-1; D possibly corresponds to TRBD2 (5 bases). The CDR3 sequence is 16 residues long. V dropped 7 bases and J dropped 6 bases, with 22 bases sitting between them. CDR1 and CDR2 (germline): LNHDA, SQIVND (reference sequence).

The chain combines TRBV27 with TRBJ1-2; no clear D. This CDR3 has 13 amino acids. V was cut by 2 bases and J by 7 bases, with 11 bases left in between. Looked up from germline, CDR1 is MNHEY and CDR2 is SMNVEV (reference sequence). The CDR3 region is CASSLRGSGGYTF. In DNA, the CDR3 is TGTGCCAGCAGTTTACGAGGGTCGGGTGGCTACACCTTC.

The rearrangement joins TRBV9 to TRBJ1-1; TRBD1 might be the D (5 bases). This CDR3 is built from 16 residues. Germline V gene sequence: CDR1 SGDLS, CDR2 YYNGEE. V was clipped by 0 bases and J by 3 bases, with 15 bases between them. In DNA form, the CDR3 reads TGTGCCAGCAGCGTAGTAAAGGGGCGTGGGGACACTGAAGCTTTCTTT. Its translation: CASSVVKGRGDTEAFF.

V usage is TRBV10-3 and J usage is TRBJ2-7; D is uncertain. This CDR3 is 15 amino acids long. V was shortened by 3 bases and J by 1 base, with 13 bases between the two germline ends. Germline CDR1 is ENHRY and CDR2 is SYGVKD. The CDR3: CAISDEIVVSYEQYF. DNA of the CDR3: TGTGCCATCAGTGATGAGATCGTAGTATCCTACGAGCAGTACTTC.

The J gene is TRBJ1-5, the V gene TRBV4-1, with D possibly TRBD1 on 6 matching bases. V was cut by 1 base and J by 7 bases, with 17 bases left in between. Germline lookup yields CDR1 MGHRA and CDR2 YSYEKL. The CDR3 runs 16 residues. In DNA form, the CDR3 reads TGCGCCAGCAGCCAAGTTTCCGGCACAGGGTTGCAGCCCCAGCATTTT. It specifies CASSQVSGTGLQPQHF.

This clone was seen only once. The J gene is TRBJ2-1, the V gene TRBV4-1; D is perhaps TRBD1 or TRBD2 (7 bases each). In germline, CDR1 is MGHRA, CDR2 YSYEKL. CDR3 length equals 17 residues. The V end lost 2 bases, the J end lost 5 bases, and 19 bases lay between the germline ends. The chain's CDR3 is CASSQTGRGHRDNEQFF. DNA of the CDR3: TGCGCCAGCAGCCAAACGGGGAGGGGGCATCGGGACAATGAGCAGTTCTTC.

The J gene is TRBJ2-5, the V gene TRBV2; 9 bases align to TRBD2. The germline V gene encodes CDR1 SNHLY and CDR2 FYNNEI. This CDR3 is built from 15 residues. V lost 7 bases to trimming and J lost 1 base; unmatched junction nucleotides: 7. The DNA for the CDR3 is TGTGCCAGCATCGGGGTAGCGGGAGTCCAAGAGACCCAGTACTTC. Its protein is CASIGVAGVQETQYF.

The chain recombines TRBV6-1 with TRBJ2-7; TRBD1 is a possible D gene (6 bases). Germline CDR1 MNHNS, CDR2 SASEGT. This CDR3 spans 14 amino acids. Trimming cost V 2 bases and J 2 bases, with 10 bases left between them. As DNA, the CDR3 is TGTGCCAGCAGTGAACGGACAGCAGCCTACGAGCAGTACTTC. As protein: CASSERTAAYEQYF.

The chain couples TRBV9 to TRBJ1-6, with D uncertain. The V gene lost 4 bases and the J gene lost 0 bases, with 8 bases spanning the gap. The CDR3 extends over 15 amino acids. Germline values: CDR1 SGDLS, CDR2 YYNGEE. Written as DNA, the CDR3 is TGTGCCAGCAGCCCCTCGGGCTCCTATAATTCACCCCTCCACTTT. Translated, it gives CASSPSGSYNSPLHF.

The chain has TRBV6-4 and TRBJ2-1; D remains unclear. Germline V gene sequence: CDR1 MRHNA, CDR2 SNTAGT. This CDR3 has 14 amino acids. The ends were cut back, 6 bases at V and 6 bases at J, with 15 bases in the middle. Here the CDR3 DNA reads TGTGCCAGCAGCGCCGGCCTAGGCCCCAATGAGCAGTTCTTC. Residues: CASSAGLGPNEQFF.

This chain connects TRBV28 to TRBJ2-7, with TRBD1 matching 7 bases. CDR3 length equals 15 residues. Per germline, CDR1 MDHEN and CDR2 SYDVKM. V lost 2 bases, J lost 0 bases, and 4 bases stayed unmatched. CDR3 nucleotides: TGTGCCAGCAGTTTAGGCAGGGGGAGCTCCTACGAGCAGTACTTC. Its protein is CASSLGRGSSYEQYF.

This sequence joins TRBV16 and TRBJ2-1; 9 bases are a match to TRBD2. This CDR3 has 15 amino acids. V dropped 4 bases and J dropped 8; count of bases not matched to a gene: 9. The germline V gene encodes CDR1 KGHSY and CDR2 FQNENV. The CDR3 coding sequence is TGTGCCAGCAGCCCGATAGCGGGAGAAGGGCATGAGCAGTTCTTC. Its translation is CASSPIAGEGHEQFF. The whole variable domain, filled in from reference TRBV16 and TRBJ2-1, reads GEEVAQTPKHLVRGEGQKAKLYCAPIKGHSYVFWYQQVLKNEFKFLISFQNENVFDETGMPKERFSAKCLPNSPCSLEIQATKLEDSAVYFCASSPIAGEGHEQFFGPGTRLTVL.

In its sample, this clone was seen once. V usage is TRBV7-9 and J usage is TRBJ1-2; unclear D gene. The germline V gene has CDR1 SEHNR and CDR2 FQNEAQ (reference sequence). V lost 0 bases and J lost 4, with 9 bases in between. This CDR3 contains 14 residues. The CDR3 DNA sequence: TGTGCCAGCAGCTTAGCGCCGAGAGCCTATGGCTACACCTTC. Protein product: CASSLAPRAYGYTF.

The chain combines TRBV28 with TRBJ2-3, with D possibly TRBD2 on 5 matching bases. V lost 1 base and J lost 0, with 8 bases in between. Germline V gene sequence: CDR1 MDHEN, CDR2 SYDVKM. The CDR3 extends over 15 amino acids. The CDR3 nucleotides are TGTGCCAGCAGTTTATCCAGAGGGAGCACAGATACGCAGTATTTT. This translates into CASSLSRGSTDTQYF. The full variable domain, its missing parts supplied by reference TRBV28 and TRBJ2-3, is DVKVTQSSRYLVKRTGEKVFLECVQDMDHENMFWYRQDPGLGLRLIYFSYDVKMKEKGDIPEGYSVSREKKERFSLILESASTNQTSMYLCASSLSRGSTDTQYFGPGTRLTVL.

This clone was counted a single time. The chain joins TRBV7-2 to TRBJ2-1, with unresolved D. CDR3 length: 15 residues. Trimming pared 3 bases from V and 0 bases from J, leaving 9 bases between. Per germline, CDR1 SGHTA and CDR2 FQGNSA. CDR3 DNA: TGTGCCAGCAGCTTTGGGGTTAGCTCCTACAATGAGCAGTTCTTC. It yields the protein CASSFGVSSYNEQFF. Complete variable domain (other parts from reference TRBV7-2 and TRBJ2-1): GAGVSQSPSNKVTEKGKDVELRCDPISGHTALYWYRQSLGQGLEFLIYFQGNSAPDKSGLPSDRFSAERTGGSVSTLTIQRTQQEDSAVYLCASSFGVSSYNEQFFGPGTRLTVL.